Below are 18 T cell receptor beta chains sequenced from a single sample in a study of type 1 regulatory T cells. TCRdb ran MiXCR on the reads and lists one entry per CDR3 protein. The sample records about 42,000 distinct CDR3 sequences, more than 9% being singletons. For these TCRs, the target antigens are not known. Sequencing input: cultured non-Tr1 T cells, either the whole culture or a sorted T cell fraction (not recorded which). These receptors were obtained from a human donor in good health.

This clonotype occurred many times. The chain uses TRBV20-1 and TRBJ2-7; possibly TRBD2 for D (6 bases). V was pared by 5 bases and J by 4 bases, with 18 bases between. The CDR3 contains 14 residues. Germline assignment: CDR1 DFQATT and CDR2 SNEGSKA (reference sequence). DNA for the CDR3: TGCAGTGCTCCCCAAACGGGGAGGCGGTACGAGCAGTACTTC. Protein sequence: CSAPQTGRRYEQYF.

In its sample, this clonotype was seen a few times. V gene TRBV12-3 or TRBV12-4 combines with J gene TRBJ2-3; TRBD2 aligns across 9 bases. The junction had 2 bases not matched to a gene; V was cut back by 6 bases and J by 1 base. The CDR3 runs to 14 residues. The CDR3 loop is CASRRLAGTDTQYF. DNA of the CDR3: TGTGCCAGCAGGCGACTAGCGGGCACAGATACGCAGTATTTT.

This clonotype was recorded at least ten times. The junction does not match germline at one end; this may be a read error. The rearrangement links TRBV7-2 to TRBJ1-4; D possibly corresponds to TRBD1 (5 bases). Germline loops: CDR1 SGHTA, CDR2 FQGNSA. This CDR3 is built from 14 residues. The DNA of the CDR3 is TGTGCCAGCAGTTTAGGGGTGACTAATGAAAAACTGTTTTTT. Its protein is CASSLGVTNEKLFF. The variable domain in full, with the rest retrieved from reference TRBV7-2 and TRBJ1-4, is GAGVSQSPSNKVTEKGKDVELRCDPISGHTALYWYRQSLGQGLEFLIYFQGNSAPDKSGLPSDRFSAERTGGSVSTLTIQRTQQEDSAVYLCASSLGVTNEKLFFGSGTQLSVL.

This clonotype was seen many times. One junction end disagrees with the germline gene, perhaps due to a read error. CDR3 region: CASSLSWNTEAFF. CDR3 coding DNA: TGTGCGAGCAGTTTATCCTGGAACACTGAAGCTTTCTTT. This rearrangement joins TRBV6-5 to TRBJ1-1; D gene unclear. The CDR3 runs to 13 residues. CDR1 is MNHEY, CDR2 SVGAGI, per germline.

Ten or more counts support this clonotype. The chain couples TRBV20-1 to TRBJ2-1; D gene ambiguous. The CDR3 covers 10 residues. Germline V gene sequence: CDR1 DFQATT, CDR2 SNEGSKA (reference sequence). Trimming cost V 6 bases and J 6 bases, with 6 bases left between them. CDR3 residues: CSAEFNEQFF. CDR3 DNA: TGCAGTGCAGAATTCAATGAGCAGTTCTTC.

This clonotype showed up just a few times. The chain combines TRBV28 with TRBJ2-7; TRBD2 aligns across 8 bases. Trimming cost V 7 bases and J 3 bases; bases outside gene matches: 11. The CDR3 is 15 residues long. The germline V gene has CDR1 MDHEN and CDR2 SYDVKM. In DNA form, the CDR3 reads TGTGCCAGCAACCCACTCGGGGGGGGCAACTACGAGCAGTACTTC. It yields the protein CASNPLGGGNYEQYF.

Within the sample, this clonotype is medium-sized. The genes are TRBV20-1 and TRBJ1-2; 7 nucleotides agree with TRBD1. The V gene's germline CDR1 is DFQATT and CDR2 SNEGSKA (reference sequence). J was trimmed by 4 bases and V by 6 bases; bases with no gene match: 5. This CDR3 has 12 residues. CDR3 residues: CSAPGQSYGYTF. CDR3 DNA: TGCAGTGCCCCGGGACAGAGCTATGGCTACACCTTC.

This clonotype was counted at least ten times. CDR3 loop: CSVATDRNQPQHF. The CDR3 bases are TGCAGCGTTGCGACCGATCGGAATCAGCCCCAGCATTTT. This rearrangement joins TRBV29-1 to TRBJ1-5; D not certain. The CDR3 length is 13 residues. CDR1 SQVTM and CDR2 ANQGSEA come from the germline V gene. V was trimmed by 4 bases and J by 4 bases, leaving 11 bases between them.

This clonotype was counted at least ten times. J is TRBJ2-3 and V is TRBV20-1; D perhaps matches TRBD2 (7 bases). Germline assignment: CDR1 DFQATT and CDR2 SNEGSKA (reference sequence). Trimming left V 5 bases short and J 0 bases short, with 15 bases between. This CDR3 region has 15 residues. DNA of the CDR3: TGCAGTGCTGGGGGGCTAGCGGCTAGCACAGATACGCAGTATTTT. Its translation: CSAGGLAASTDTQYF.

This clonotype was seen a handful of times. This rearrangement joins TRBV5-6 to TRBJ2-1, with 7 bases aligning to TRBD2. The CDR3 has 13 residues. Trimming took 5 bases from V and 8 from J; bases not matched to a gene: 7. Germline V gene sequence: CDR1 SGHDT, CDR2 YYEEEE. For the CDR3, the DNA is TGTGCCAGCAGGGGGTCGGGAGGCGATGAGCAGTTCTTC. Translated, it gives CASRGSGGDEQFF. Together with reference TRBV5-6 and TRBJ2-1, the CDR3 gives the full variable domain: DAGVTQSPTHLIKTRGQQVTLRCSPKSGHDTVSWYQQALGQGPQFIFQYYEEEERQRGNFPDRFSGHQFPNYSSELNVNALLLGDSALYLCASRGSGGDEQFFGPGTRLTVL.

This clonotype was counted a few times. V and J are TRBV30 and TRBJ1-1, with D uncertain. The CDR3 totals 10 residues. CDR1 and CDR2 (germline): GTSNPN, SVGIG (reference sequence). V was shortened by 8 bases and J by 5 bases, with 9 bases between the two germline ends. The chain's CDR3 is CASDRTEAFF. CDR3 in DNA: TGTGCCAGCGACCGGACTGAAGCTTTCTTT.

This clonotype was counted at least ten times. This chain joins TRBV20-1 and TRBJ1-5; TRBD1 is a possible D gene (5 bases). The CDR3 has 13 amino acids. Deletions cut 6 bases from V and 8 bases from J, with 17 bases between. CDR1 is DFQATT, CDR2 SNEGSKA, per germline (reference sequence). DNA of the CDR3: TGCAGTGCGGGAGCGGGGCGGATGAAGCCCCAGCATTTT. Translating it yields CSAGAGRMKPQHF.

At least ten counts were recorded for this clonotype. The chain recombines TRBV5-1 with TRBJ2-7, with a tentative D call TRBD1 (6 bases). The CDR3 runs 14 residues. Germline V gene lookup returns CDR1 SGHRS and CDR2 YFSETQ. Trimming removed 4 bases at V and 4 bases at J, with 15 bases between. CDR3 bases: TGCGCCAGCAGCACCCTCCTAGGACAGTACGAGCAGTACTTC. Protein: CASSTLLGQYEQYF.

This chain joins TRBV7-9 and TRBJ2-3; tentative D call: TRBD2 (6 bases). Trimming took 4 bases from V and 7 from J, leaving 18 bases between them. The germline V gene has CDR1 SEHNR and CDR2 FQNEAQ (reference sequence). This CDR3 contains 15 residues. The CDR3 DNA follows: TGTGCCAGCAGCTCCGGGGGTAGCGGAACTAATACGCAGTATTTT. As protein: CASSSGGSGTNTQYF. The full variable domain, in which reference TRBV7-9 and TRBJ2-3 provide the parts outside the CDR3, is DTGVSQNPRHKITKRGQNVTFRCDPISEHNRLYWYRQTLGQGPEFLTYFQNEAQLEKSRLLSDRFSAERPKGSFSTLEIQRTEQGDSAMYLCASSSGGSGTNTQYFGPGTRLTVL.

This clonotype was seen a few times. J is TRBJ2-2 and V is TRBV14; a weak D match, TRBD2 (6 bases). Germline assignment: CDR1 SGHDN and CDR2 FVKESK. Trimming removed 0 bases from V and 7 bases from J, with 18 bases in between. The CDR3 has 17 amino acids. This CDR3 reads CASSQEYGLATDGELFF. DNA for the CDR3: TGTGCCAGCAGCCAAGAGTACGGGCTAGCGACGGACGGGGAGCTGTTTTTT.

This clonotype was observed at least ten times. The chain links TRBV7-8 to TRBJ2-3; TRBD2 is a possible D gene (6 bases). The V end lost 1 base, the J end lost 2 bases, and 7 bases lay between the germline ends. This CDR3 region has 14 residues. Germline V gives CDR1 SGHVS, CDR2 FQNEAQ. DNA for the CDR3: TGTGCCAGCAGCTTAGGCGGGGTCACAGATACGCAGTATTTT. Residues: CASSLGGVTDTQYF.

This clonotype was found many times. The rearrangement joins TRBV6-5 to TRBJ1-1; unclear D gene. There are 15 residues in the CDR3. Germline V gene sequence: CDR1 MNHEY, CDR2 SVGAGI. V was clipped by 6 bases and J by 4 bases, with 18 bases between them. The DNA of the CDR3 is TGTGCCAGCAGCACCCCACGGGGAGGAATCACTGAAGCTTTCTTT. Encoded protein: CASSTPRGGITEAFF.

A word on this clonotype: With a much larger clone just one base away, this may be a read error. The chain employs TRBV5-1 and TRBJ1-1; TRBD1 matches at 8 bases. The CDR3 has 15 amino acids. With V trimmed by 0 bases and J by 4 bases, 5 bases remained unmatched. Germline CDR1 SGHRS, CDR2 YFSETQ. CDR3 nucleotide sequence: TGCGCCAGCAGCTTGGGACAGGGGCAGAGCACTGAAGCTTTCTTT. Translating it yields CASSLGQGQSTEAFF.